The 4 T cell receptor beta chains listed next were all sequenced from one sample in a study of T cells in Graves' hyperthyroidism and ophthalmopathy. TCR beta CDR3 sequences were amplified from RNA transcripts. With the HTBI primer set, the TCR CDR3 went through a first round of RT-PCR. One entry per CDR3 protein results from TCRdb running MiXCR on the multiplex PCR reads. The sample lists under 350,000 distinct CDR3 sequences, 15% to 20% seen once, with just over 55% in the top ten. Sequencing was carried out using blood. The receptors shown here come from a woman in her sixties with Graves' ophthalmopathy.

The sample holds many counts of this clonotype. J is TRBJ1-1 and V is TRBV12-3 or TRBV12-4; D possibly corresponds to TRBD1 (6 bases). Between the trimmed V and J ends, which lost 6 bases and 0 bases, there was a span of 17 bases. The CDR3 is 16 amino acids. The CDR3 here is CASRSLQWGLNTEAFF. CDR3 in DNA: TGTGCCAGCAGATCCCTACAGTGGGGGCTGAACACTGAAGCTTTCTTT.

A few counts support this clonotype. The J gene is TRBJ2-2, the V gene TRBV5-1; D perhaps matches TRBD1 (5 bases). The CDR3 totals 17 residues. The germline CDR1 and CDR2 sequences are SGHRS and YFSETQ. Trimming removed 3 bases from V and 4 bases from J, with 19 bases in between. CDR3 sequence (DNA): TGCGCCAGCAGCTCCCTGGTCAATCTTCAGGGCACCGGGGAGCTGTTTTTT. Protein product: CASSSLVNLQGTGELFF.

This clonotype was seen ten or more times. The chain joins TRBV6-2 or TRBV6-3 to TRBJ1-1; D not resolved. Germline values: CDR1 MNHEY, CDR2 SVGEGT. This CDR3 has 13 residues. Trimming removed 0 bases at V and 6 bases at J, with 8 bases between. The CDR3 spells CASSYSRVAEAFF. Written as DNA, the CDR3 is TGTGCCAGCAGTTACTCGAGGGTTGCTGAAGCTTTCTTT.

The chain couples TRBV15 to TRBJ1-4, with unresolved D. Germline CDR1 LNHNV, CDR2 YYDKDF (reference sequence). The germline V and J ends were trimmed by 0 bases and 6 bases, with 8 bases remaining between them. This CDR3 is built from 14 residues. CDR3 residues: CATSRDPGDEKLFF. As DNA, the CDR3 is TGTGCCACCAGCAGAGATCCCGGAGATGAAAAACTGTTTTTT. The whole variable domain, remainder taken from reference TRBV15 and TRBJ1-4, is DAMVIQNPRYQVTQFGKPVTLSCSQTLNHNVMYWYQQKSSQAPKLLFHYYDKDFNNEADTPDNFQSRRPNTSFCFLDIRSPGLGDTAMYLCATSRDPGDEKLFFGSGTQLSVL.